This T cell receptor (beta chain) was sequenced for a study of blood T cells in healthy people across ages. The CDR3 spans 14 residues. A remark on this clonotype: The junction does not match germline at one end; this may be a read error.

The second PCR ran about 6 to 12 cycles with a sample-barcoded 5' primer and J-beta primers. MiXCR, applied by TCRdb to the 5' RACE reads, yields one record per CDR3 protein. The data hold around 1,000,000 distinct CDR3 sequences, with almost 25% observed a single time. This sample was shared with a second study, whose subject was T cells of mothers and their children. That work contributes: Related and unrelated pairs show similar shaping of TCR recombination output by thymic selection. Overlap measured in related mother-child pairs was slightly, non-significantly higher than in unrelated pairs.

This receptor was taken from a girl aged 2-10 years in good health. The chain is built from TRBV23-1 and TRBJ2-7; 7 bases map to TRBD1. TRBV23-1 qualifies as an ORF whose function is uncertain. The sequenced material came from blood. The CDR3 sequence: CANSVPGQSYEQYF. Here the CDR3 DNA reads TGCGCCAACAGTGTACCGGGACAGTCCTACGAGCAGTACTTC.